The 14 T cell receptor beta chains below all came from one sample that was sequenced in a study of blood T cell repertoires in COVID-19. Libraries were prepared by immunoSEQ multiplex PCR; TCRdb keeps only in-frame clonotypes and omits some of them. The sample comprises 130,000 to 150,000 clones, approximately 85% of which are singletons, and around 8% rests with the top ten. Material: peripheral blood. The receptor source for this set is a woman in her sixties or seventies with COVID-19, enrolled during active disease.

The V call is TRBV9, the J call TRBJ2-1; 7 bases agree with TRBD2. Germline CDR1 reads SGDLS; CDR2 reads YYNGEE. Unmatched junction bases numbered 12, after V lost 4 bases and J lost 8 bases. This CDR3 contains 15 residues. CDR3 DNA sequence: TGTGCCAGCAGCCCCAGCGGGCGGGGGATCCATGAGCAGTTCTTC. This codes for CASSPSGRGIHEQFF. The full variable domain, completed using reference TRBV9 and TRBJ2-1, is DSGVTQTPKHLITATGQRVTLRCSPRSGDLSVYWYQQSLDQGLQFLIQYYNGEERAKGNILERFSAQQFPDLHSELNLSSLELGDSALYFCASSPSGRGIHEQFFGPGTRLTVL.

V and J are TRBV4-2 and TRBJ1-5; D gene ambiguous. Germline CDR1 and CDR2: LGHNA and YNFKEQ. CDR3 length: 15 residues. Trimming took off 5 bases at V and 3 bases at J, with 14 bases between the two ends. The CDR3: CASSVTWPPNQPQHF. The CDR3 DNA sequence: TGTGCCAGCAGCGTAACCTGGCCCCCCAATCAGCCCCAGCATTTT.

V and J are TRBV5-1 and TRBJ2-1; the D is unclear. With 4 bases removed from V and 4 bases from J, the gap between germline ends came to 6 bases. The CDR3 sequence is 12 residues long. Per the germline V gene, CDR1 is SGHRS and CDR2 is YFSETQ. CDR3 sequence reads: CASSVEYNEQFF. CDR3 sequence (DNA): TGCGCCAGCAGCGTAGAGTACAATGAGCAGTTCTTC.

This chain links TRBV7-3 with TRBJ1-2, with unresolved D. Trimming removed 5 bases at V and 4 bases at J, with 17 bases between. The CDR3 is 15 residues long. Germline V CDR1 and CDR2: SGHTA, FQGTGA. The DNA of the CDR3 is TGTGCCAGCAGCCCCACCCCGGGGTTAGGCTATGGCTACACCTTC. It yields the protein CASSPTPGLGYGYTF.

The chain joins TRBV6-5 to TRBJ2-7, with 7 bases that match TRBD1. The CDR3 sequence is 14 residues long. J gave up 4 bases and V 6 bases, and 9 bases lay outside the gene matches. Germline CDR1 and CDR2: MNHEY and SVGAGI. CDR3 sequence reads: CASSLQGGTYEQYF. DNA for the CDR3: TGTGCCAGCAGCTTACAAGGGGGCACGTACGAGCAGTACTTC.

This chain joins TRBV6-5 and TRBJ2-7; 7 nucleotides match TRBD2. The CDR3 consists of 14 residues. The ends lost 8 bases at V and 2 bases at J; junction bases unmatched: 9. Germline V gene sequence: CDR1 MNHEY, CDR2 SVGAGI. The CDR3 sequence: CASRTSGVPYEQYF. The CDR3 DNA is TGTGCCAGCCGTACAAGCGGGGTTCCCTACGAGCAGTACTTC.

The gene calls are TRBV6-4 and TRBJ2-1, with D perhaps matching TRBD1 (6 bases). V gave up 6 bases and J gave up 1 base, with 13 bases separating them. CDR3 length equals 15 residues. The germline V gene has CDR1 MRHNA and CDR2 SNTAGT. The chain's CDR3 is CASSLEGGSYNEQFF. The CDR3 DNA reads as TGTGCCAGCAGCTTAGAAGGGGGTTCCTACAATGAGCAGTTCTTC.

V gene TRBV5-1 combines with J gene TRBJ1-2, with 8 bases matching TRBD1. Losses at the gene ends were 0 bases for V and 7 bases for J; bases not matched to a gene: 2. The CDR3 covers 13 residues. The germline CDR1 and CDR2 sequences are SGHRS and YFSETQ. In DNA form, the CDR3 reads TGCGCCAGCAGCTTGGGGGACAGGAGTGGCTACACCTTC. Protein: CASSLGDRSGYTF.

This rearrangement joins TRBV18 to TRBJ1-2; 12 positions match TRBD1. The CDR3 covers 15 residues. CDR1 KGHSH and CDR2 LQKENI come from the germline V gene. The V and J ends lost 3 bases and 3 bases, in that order; junction bases with no gene match: 2. The CDR3, as DNA: TGTGCCAGCTCACCGGGACAGGGGGCCTACTATGGCTACACCTTC. The encoded protein is CASSPGQGAYYGYTF.

The genes are TRBV7-9 and TRBJ2-7; no firm D call. This CDR3 is 14 amino acids long. Trimming shortened V by 5 bases and J by 8 bases, and 19 bases separated the two germline ends. From germline, CDR1 is SEHNR and CDR2 FQNEAQ (reference sequence). This CDR3 is CASSQPSSVSQQYF. CDR3 nucleotide sequence: TGTGCCAGCAGCCAACCCTCCTCGGTATCCCAGCAGTACTTC.

The CDR3 protein is CSVEGAGGYTF. The CDR3 DNA reads as TGCAGCGTTGAAGGGGCGGGTGGCTACACCTTC. J is TRBJ1-2 and V is TRBV29-1, with D uncertain. Germline CDR1 is SQVTM and CDR2 is ANQGSEA. This CDR3 spans 11 amino acids. Trimming shortened V by 1 base and J by 7 bases, and 7 bases separated the two germline ends.

The chain joins TRBV11-2 to TRBJ1-1; D possibly corresponds to TRBD1 (6 bases). The CDR3 length is 14 residues. Trimming took 4 bases from V and 3 from J, leaving 12 bases between them. Germline V gene sequence: CDR1 SGHAT, CDR2 FQNNGV. The CDR3, as DNA: TGTGCCAGCAGCTCCTGGACAGAAGACACTGAAGCTTTCTTT. Translating gives CASSSWTEDTEAFF. The full variable domain, rest sourced from reference TRBV11-2 and TRBJ1-1, is EAGVAQSPRYKIIEKRQSVAFWCNPISGHATLYWYQQILGQGPKLLIQFQNNGVVDDSQLPKDRFSAERLKGVDSTLKIQPAKLEDSAVYLCASSSWTEDTEAFFGQGTRLTVV.

The V gene is TRBV5-1, the J gene TRBJ2-1; 9 bases fit TRBD1. The CDR3 consists of 16 residues. V gave up 1 base and J gave up 5 bases; unmatched junction bases: 7. The germline V gene has CDR1 SGHRS and CDR2 YFSETQ. The CDR3 spells CASSLYGTGSNNEQFF. As DNA, the CDR3 is TGCGCCAGCAGCTTGTATGGGACAGGGAGTAACAATGAGCAGTTCTTC.

The chain joins TRBV27 to TRBJ1-1, with D maybe TRBD1 (5 bases). The CDR3 is 14 amino acids. The V and J ends lost 2 bases and 1 base respectively, with 8 bases between them. Germline assignment: CDR1 MNHEY and CDR2 SMNVEV (reference sequence). The CDR3: CASSLGHRNTEAFF. DNA for the CDR3: TGTGCCAGCAGTTTAGGACATAGGAACACTGAAGCTTTCTTT.